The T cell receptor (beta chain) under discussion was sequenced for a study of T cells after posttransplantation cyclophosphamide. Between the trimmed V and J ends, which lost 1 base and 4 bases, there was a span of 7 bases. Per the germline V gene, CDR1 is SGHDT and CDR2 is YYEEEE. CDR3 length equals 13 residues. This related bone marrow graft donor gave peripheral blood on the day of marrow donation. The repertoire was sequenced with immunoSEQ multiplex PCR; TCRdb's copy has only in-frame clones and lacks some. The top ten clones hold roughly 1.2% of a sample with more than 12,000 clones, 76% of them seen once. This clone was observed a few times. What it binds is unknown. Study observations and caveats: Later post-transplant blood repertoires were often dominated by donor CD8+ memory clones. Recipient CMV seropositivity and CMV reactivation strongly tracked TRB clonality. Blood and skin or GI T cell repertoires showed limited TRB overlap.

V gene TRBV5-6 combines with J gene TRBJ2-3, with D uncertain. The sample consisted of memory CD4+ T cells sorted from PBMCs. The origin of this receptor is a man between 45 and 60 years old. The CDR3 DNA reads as TGTGCCAGCAGCTTGACTCACTCAGATACGCAGTATTTT. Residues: CASSLTHSDTQYF.